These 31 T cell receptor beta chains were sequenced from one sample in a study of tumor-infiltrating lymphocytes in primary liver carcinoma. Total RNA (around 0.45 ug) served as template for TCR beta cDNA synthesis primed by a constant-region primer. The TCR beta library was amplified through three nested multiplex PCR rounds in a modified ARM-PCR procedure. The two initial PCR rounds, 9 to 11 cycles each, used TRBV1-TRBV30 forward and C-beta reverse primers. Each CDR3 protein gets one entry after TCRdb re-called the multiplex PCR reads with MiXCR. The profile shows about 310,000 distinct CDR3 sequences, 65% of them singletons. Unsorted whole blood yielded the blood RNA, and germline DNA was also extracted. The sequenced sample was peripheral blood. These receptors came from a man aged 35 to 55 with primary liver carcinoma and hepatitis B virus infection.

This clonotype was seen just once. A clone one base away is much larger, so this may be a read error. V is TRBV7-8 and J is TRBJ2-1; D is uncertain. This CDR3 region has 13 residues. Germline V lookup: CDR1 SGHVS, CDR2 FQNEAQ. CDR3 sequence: CVSTLRSINEQFF. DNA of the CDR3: TGTGTCAGCACCTTAAGATCGATCAATGAGCAGTTCTTC.

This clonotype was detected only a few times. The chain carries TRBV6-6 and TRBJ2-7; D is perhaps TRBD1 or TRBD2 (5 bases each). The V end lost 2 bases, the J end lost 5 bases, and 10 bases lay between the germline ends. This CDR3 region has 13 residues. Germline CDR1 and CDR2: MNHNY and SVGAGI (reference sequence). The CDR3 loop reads CASSYGGVDEQYF. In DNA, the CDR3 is TGTGCCAGCAGTTACGGGGGTGTCGACGAGCAGTACTTC.

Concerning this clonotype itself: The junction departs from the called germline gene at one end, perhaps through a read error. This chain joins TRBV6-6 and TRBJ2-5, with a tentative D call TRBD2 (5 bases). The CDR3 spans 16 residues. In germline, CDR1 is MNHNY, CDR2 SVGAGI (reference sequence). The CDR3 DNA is TGTGCCAGCAGTCCCTCGCGAGGGAAAGGTAGGGAGACCCCGTACTTC. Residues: CASSPSRGKGRETPYF.

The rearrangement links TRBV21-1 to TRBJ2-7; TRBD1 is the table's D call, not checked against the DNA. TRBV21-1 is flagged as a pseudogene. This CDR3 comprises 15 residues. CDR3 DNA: TGTGCCAGCGTACTCGGGCAGGGCAAACCATACGAGCAGTACTTC. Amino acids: CASVLGQGKPYEQYF.

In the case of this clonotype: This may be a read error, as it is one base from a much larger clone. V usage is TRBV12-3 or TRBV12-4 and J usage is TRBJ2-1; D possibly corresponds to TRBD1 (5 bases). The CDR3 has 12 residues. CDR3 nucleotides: TGTGCCAGCAGTAAGGGGATGGCCTCTGGTAGCTTC. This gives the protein CASSKGMASGSF.

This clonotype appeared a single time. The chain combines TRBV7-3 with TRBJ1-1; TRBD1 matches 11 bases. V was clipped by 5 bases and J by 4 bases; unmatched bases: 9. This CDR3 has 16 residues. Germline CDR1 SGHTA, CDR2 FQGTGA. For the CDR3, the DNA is TGTGCCAGCAGCCTGGGGACAGGGGGAGGCATCACTGAAGCTTTCTTT. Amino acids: CASSLGTGGGITEAFF.

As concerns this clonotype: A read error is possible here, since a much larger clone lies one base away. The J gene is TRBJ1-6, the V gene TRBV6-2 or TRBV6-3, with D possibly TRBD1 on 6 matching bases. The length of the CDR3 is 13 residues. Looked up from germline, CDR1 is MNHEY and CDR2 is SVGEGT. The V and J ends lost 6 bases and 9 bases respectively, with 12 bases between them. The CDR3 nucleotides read TGTGCCAGCAGACCCAACAGGGTTTCACCCCTCCACTTT. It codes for CASRPNRVSPLHF.

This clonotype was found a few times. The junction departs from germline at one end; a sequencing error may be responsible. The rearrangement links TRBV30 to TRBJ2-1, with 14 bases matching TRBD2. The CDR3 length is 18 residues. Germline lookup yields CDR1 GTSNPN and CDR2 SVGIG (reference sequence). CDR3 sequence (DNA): TGCGCCTGGAGTGGTCGGGGAGGGACTAGCGGGAGAGTCAATGAGCAGTTCTTC. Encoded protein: CAWSGRGGTSGRVNEQFF.

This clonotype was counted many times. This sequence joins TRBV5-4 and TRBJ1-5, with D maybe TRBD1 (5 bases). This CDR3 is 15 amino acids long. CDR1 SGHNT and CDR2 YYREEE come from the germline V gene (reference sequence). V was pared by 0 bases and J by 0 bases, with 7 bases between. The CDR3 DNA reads TGTGCCAGCAGCTTGGGGGGCTATAGCAATCAGCCCCAGCATTTT. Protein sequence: CASSLGGYSNQPQHF.

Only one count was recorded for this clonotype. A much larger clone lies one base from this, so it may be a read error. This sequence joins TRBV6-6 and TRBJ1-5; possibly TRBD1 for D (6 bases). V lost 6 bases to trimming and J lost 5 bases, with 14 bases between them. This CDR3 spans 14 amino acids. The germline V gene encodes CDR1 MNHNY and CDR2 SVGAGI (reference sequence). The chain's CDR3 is CASRPGTHDQPQHF. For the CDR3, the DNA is TGTGCCAGCAGGCCCGGGACACACGATCAGCCCCAGCATTTT.

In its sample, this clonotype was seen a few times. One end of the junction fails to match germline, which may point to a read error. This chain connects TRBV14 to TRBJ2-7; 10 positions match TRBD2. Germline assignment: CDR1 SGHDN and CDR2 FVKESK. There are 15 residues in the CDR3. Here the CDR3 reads CTSSQAGLADYEQYF. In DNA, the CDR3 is TGTACCAGCAGCCAGGCAGGACTAGCGGATTACGAGCAGTACTTC.

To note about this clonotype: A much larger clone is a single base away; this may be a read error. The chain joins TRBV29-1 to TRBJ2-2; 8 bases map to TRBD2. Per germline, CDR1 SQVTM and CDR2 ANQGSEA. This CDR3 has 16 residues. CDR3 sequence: CSVENDERGNTGGLFF. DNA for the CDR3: TGCAGCGTTGAAAATGACGAGCGGGGGAACACCGGGGGGCTGTTTTTT.

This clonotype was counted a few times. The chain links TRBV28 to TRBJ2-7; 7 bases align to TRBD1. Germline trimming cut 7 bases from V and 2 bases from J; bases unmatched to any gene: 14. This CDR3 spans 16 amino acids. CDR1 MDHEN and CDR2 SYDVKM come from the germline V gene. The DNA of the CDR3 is TGTGCCAGCACCTCCCCCAGAGGGGGCATCCCCTACGAGCAGTACTTC. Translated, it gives CASTSPRGGIPYEQYF. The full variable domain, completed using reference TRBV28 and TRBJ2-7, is DVKVTQSSRYLVKRTGEKVFLECVQDMDHENMFWYRQDPGLGLRLIYFSYDVKMKEKGDIPEGYSVSREKKERFSLILESASTNQTSMYLCASTSPRGGIPYEQYFGPGTRLTVT.

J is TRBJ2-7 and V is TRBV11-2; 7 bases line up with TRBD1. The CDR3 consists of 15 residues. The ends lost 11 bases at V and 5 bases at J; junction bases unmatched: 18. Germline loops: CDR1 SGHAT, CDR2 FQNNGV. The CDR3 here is CAYSLVGGASNEQYF. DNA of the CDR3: TGTGCCTACAGCTTAGTAGGGGGCGCAAGCAACGAGCAGTACTTC.

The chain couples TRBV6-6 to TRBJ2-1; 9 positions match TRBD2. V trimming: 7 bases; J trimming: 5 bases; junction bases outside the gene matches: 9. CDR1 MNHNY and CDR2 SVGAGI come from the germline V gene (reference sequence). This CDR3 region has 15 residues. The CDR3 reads CASTGTGTSNNEQFF. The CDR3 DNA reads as TGTGCCAGCACCGGAACCGGGACTAGCAACAATGAGCAGTTCTTC.

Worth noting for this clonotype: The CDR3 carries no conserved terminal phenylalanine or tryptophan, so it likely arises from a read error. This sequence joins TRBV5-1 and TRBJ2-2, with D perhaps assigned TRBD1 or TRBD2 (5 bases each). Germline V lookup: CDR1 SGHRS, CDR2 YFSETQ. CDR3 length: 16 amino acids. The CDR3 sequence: CASSLHHRTNTGVLFH. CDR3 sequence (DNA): TGCGCCAGCAGCTTACATCACAGGACGAACACCGGGGTGCTGTTTCAT.

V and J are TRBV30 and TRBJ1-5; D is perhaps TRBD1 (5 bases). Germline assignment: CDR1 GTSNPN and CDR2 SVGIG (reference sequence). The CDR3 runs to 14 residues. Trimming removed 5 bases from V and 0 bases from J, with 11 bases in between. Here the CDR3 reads CAWGAGLSNQPQHF. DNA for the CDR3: TGTGCCTGGGGTGCGGGGCTTAGCAATCAGCCCCAGCATTTT.

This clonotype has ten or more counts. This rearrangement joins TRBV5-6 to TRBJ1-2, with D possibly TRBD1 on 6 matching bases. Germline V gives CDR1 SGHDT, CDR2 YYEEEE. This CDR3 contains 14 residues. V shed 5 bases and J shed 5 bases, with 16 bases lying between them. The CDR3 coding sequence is TGTGCCAGCAGGACCGGGACAAGGGTTTATGGCTACACCTTC. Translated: CASRTGTRVYGYTF.

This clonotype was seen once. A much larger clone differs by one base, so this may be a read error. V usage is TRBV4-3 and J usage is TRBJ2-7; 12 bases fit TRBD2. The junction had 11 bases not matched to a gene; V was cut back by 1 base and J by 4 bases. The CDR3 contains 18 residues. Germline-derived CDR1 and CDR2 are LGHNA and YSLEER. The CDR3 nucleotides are TGCGCCAGCAGCCAAGGGTTGGTGGCGCTAGCGGGAGGGTACGAGCAGTACTTC. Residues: CASSQGLVALAGGYEQYF.

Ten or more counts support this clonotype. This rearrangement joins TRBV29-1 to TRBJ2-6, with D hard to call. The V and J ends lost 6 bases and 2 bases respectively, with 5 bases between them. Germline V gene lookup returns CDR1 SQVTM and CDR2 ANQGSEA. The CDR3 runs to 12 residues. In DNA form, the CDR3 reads TGCAGCGTCTGGACTGGGGCCAACGTCCTGACTTTC. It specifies CSVWTGANVLTF.

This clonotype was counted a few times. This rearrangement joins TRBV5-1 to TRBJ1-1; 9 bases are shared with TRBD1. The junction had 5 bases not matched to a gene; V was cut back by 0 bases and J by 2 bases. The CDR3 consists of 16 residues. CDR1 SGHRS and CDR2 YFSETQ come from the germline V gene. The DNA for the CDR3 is TGCGCCAGCAGCTTGGATTGGGGACAGGGTAACACTGAAGCTTTCTTT. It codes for CASSLDWGQGNTEAFF.

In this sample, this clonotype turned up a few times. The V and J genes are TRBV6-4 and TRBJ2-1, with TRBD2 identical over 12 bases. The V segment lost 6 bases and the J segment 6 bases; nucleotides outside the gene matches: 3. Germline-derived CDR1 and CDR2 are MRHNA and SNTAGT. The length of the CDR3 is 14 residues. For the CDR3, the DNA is TGTGCCAGCAGAAGACTAGCGGGAGCCAATGAGCAGTTCTTC. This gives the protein CASRRLAGANEQFF.

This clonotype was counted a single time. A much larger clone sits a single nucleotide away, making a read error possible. This chain's CDR3 is CGSSLALAGAYNEQFF. The CDR3 bases are TGTGGCAGCAGCTTAGCCCTAGCGGGGGCCTACAATGAGCAGTTCTTC. V and J are TRBV7-9 and TRBJ2-1, with 10 bases aligning to TRBD2. The CDR3 sequence is 16 residues long. Germline lookup yields CDR1 SEHNR and CDR2 FQNEAQ (reference sequence). Based on the CDR3 plus reference TRBV7-9 and TRBJ2-1, the full variable domain is DTGVSQNPRHKITKRGQNVTFRCDPISEHNRLYWYRQTLGQGPEFLTYFQNEAQLEKSRLLSDRFSAERPKGSFSTLEIQRTEQGDSAMYLCGSSLALAGAYNEQFFGPGTRLTVL.

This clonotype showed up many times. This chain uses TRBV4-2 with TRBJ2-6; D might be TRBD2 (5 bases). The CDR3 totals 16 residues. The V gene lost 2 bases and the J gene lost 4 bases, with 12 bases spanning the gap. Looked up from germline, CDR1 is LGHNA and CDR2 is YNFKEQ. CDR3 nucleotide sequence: TGTGCCAGCAGCCAAACTAGGTCCTACGGGGCCAACGTCCTGACTTTC. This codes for CASSQTRSYGANVLTF.

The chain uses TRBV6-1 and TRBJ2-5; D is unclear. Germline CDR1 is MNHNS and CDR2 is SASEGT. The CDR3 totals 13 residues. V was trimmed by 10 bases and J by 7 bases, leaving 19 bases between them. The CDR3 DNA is TGTGCCAACAGAACGGGCCCACCGGGGACCCAGTACTTC. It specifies CANRTGPPGTQYF.

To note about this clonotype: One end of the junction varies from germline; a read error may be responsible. The DNA of the CDR3 is TGTAGCGTGGGACAGGGAAACATGAACACTGCAGCTTTCTTT. Its protein product is CSVGQGNMNTAAFF. The chain carries TRBV29-1 and TRBJ1-1; 9 bases fit TRBD1. CDR1 and CDR2 from the germline V gene are SQVTM and ANQGSEA. The CDR3 length is 14 residues.

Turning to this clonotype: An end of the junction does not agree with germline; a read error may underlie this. CDR3: CANSLGSGGYGYTF. In DNA, the CDR3 is TGTGCCAACAGCTTAGGGTCCGGCGGCTATGGCTACACCTTC. The rearrangement links TRBV11-2 to TRBJ1-2; D unclear. Per germline, CDR1 SGHAT and CDR2 FQNNGV. The CDR3 is 14 amino acids.

The CDR3 DNA reads as TGTGCCAGCAGCGCGATTAGCCTTACCAGGGAGTTCTTC. This translates into CASSAISLTREFF. V and J are TRBV6-2 or TRBV6-3 and TRBJ2-1; TRBD1 is a possible D gene (5 bases). Germline V gives CDR1 MNHEY, CDR2 SVGEGT. The ends were cut back, 6 bases at V and 14 bases at J, with 20 bases in the middle. This CDR3 is built from 13 residues.

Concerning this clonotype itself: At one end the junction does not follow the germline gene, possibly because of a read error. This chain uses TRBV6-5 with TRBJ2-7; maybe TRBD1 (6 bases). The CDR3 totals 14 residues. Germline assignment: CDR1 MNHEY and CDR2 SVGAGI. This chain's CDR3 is CASSVLTGPYEHYF. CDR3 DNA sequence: TGTGCCAGCAGCGTTCTGACAGGCCCCTACGAGCACTACTTC.

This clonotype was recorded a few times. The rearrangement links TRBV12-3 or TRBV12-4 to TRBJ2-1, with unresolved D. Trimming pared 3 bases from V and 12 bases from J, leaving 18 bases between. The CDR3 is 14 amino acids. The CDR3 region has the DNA TGTGCCAGCAGTTTTTACACCATAGAGTCTGGGCAGTTCTTC. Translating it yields CASSFYTIESGQFF.

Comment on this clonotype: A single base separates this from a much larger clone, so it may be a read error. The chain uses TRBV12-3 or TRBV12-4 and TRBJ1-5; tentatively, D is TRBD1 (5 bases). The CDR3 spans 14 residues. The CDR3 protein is CVSSFAGPNQPQHF. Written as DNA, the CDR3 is TGTGTCAGCAGTTTTGCAGGGCCCAATCAGCCCCAGCATTTT.